What follows are 22 T cell receptor beta chains derived from one specimen sequenced in a study of blood T cells in healthy people across ages. Together with a sample-barcoded 5' primer, a J-beta primer mix was included in a second PCR lasting about 7 to 12 cycles. A single record per CDR3 protein comes from TCRdb applying MiXCR to the 5' RACE reads. The data show 750,000 to 850,000 distinct CDR3 sequences, roughly 25% seen once. The same sample was also studied in work on T cells of mothers and their children.

The specimen sequenced was blood. The receptors derive from a boy aged 10-17 years in good health.

This clonotype came up a few times. The chain's CDR3 is CASSQDRGGTYEQYF. As DNA, the CDR3 is TGCGCCAGCAGCCAAGATCGGGGAGGGACCTACGAGCAGTACTTC. The rearrangement joins TRBV4-3 to TRBJ2-5; 7 bases align to TRBD2. The J call may be wrong; the DNA end is better matched by TRBJ2-7. Germline-derived CDR1 and CDR2 are LGHNA and YSLEER. The CDR3 is 15 amino acids.

The chain uses TRBV28 and TRBJ2-1; TRBD1 matches at 8 bases. The germline CDR1 and CDR2 sequences are MDHEN and SYDVKM. Unmatched junction bases numbered 5, after V lost 4 bases and J lost 6 bases. The CDR3 is 14 residues long. The CDR3 DNA reads as TGTGCCAGCAGTTGGGACAGGAAGGGCAATGAGCAGTTCTTC. Translating it yields CASSWDRKGNEQFF.

This chain links TRBV7-9 with TRBJ1-2, with a tentative D call TRBD1 (6 bases). The CDR3 spans 16 residues. The V gene lost 5 bases and the J gene lost 4 bases, with 20 bases spanning the gap. The germline V gene encodes CDR1 SEHNR and CDR2 FQNEAQ (reference sequence). The CDR3 protein is CASSSNGDIARYGYTF. CDR3 nucleotides: TGTGCCAGCAGCAGTAATGGGGACATCGCTCGCTATGGCTACACCTTC.

The chain has TRBV14 and TRBJ1-6; D gene ambiguous. V lost 3 bases to trimming and J lost 7 bases, with 19 bases between them. This CDR3 region has 17 residues. Per the germline V gene, CDR1 is SGHDN and CDR2 is FVKESK. Written as DNA, the CDR3 is TGTGCCAGCAGCCACTTTTCGCCGGGAAGGAGCAATTCACCCCTCCACTTT. It codes for CASSHFSPGRSNSPLHF.

This clonotype was observed at least ten times. The chain joins TRBV12-3 or TRBV12-4 to TRBJ2-5, with D possibly matching TRBD2 (6 bases). The CDR3 has 13 residues. V dropped 2 bases and J dropped 5 bases, with 9 bases sitting between them. Here the CDR3 DNA reads TGTGCCAGCAGTTTACGGGAGCAGGAGACCCAGTACTTC. Protein: CASSLREQETQYF.

The J gene is TRBJ2-3, the V gene TRBV5-1; no reliable D call. The CDR3 runs 16 residues. With 4 bases removed from V and 0 bases from J, the gap between germline ends came to 15 bases. Germline V CDR1 and CDR2: SGHRS, YFSETQ. The CDR3, as DNA: TGCGCCAGCAGCGCCTCGGACCGACGAAGCACAGATACGCAGTATTTT. It is translated as CASSASDRRSTDTQYF. Together with reference TRBV5-1 and TRBJ2-3, the CDR3 gives the full variable domain: KAGVTQTPRYLIKTRGQQVTLSCSPISGHRSVSWYQQTPGQGLQFLFEYFSETQRNKGNFPGRFSGRQFSNSRSEMNVSTLELGDSALYLCASSASDRRSTDTQYFGPGTRLTVL.

This rearrangement joins TRBV5-6 to TRBJ2-1; 9 nucleotides align to TRBD2. The CDR3 has 15 amino acids. CDR1 and CDR2 (germline): SGHDT, YYEEEE. The ends lost 2 bases at V and 5 bases at J; junction bases unmatched: 5. The CDR3 DNA follows: TGTGCCAGCAGCTTCAGGACTAGCGCTCACAATGAGCAGTTCTTC. This encodes CASSFRTSAHNEQFF.

The rearrangement joins TRBV9 to TRBJ2-5; tentatively, D is TRBD2 (6 bases). CDR1 and CDR2 (germline): SGDLS, YYNGEE. Between the trimmed V and J ends, which lost 0 bases and 5 bases, there was a span of 11 bases. This CDR3 region has 14 residues. This chain's CDR3 is CASSVAGTYETQYF. CDR3 nucleotide sequence: TGTGCCAGCAGCGTAGCTGGGACTTATGAGACCCAGTACTTC.

This clonotype was detected a few times. The chain employs TRBV6-2 or TRBV6-3 and TRBJ2-5; 10 bases are shared with TRBD2. The last part of the DNA fits TRBJ2-1 better; the J call may be wrong. From germline, CDR1 is MNHEY and CDR2 SVGEGT. This CDR3 has 18 amino acids. The CDR3 nucleotides are TGTGCCAGCAGTTACCGGAGCGGGAGGGCTTTAAGCTACAATGAGCAGTTCTTC. Protein sequence: CASSYRSGRALSYNEQFF.

This clonotype was seen more than once but under ten times. The rearrangement joins TRBV7-2 to TRBJ2-5; no clear D gene. The germline V gene encodes CDR1 SGHTA and CDR2 FQGNSA. V was trimmed by 5 bases and J by 5 bases, leaving 9 bases between them. CDR3 length: 12 amino acids. The CDR3 region has the DNA TGTGCCAGCAGCCCAGATTGGGAGACCCAGTACTTC. Translating it yields CASSPDWETQYF.

V and J are TRBV3-1 and TRBJ2-5; 8 positions agree with TRBD2. The germline gives CDR1 LGHDT, CDR2 YNNKEL (reference sequence). V shed 4 bases, J shed 3 bases, and the junction held 13 bases outside the gene matches. The CDR3 runs to 17 residues. The CDR3 nucleotides read TGTGCCAGCAGCCTAAGCGGACTAGCCCAAGGTGAAGAGACCCAGTACTTC. Protein sequence: CASSLSGLAQGEETQYF.

The gene calls are TRBV4-3 and TRBJ2-5, with D perhaps TRBD1 or TRBD2 (5 bases each). V was trimmed by 4 bases and J by 4 bases, leaving 10 bases between them. Germline CDR1 is LGHNA and CDR2 is YSLEER. This CDR3 has 13 amino acids. CDR3 region: CASSPGTLETQYF. CDR3 in DNA: TGCGCCAGCAGCCCTGGGACCCTAGAGACCCAGTACTTC.

This clonotype was picked up a small number of times. The rearrangement uses TRBV29-1 and TRBJ2-1, with D possibly TRBD1 on 5 matching bases. The J call may be wrong; the DNA end is better matched by TRBJ2-5. The V gene's germline CDR1 is SQVTM and CDR2 ANQGSEA. The CDR3 totals 14 residues. The CDR3 sequence: CSVYGSQGRETQYF. The CDR3 region has the DNA TGCAGCGTCTACGGGTCCCAGGGTCGAGAGACCCAGTACTTC.

The chain has TRBV20-1 and TRBJ2-1; D could derive from TRBD1 or TRBD2 (7 bases each). The J call is doubtful: the DNA matches TRBJ2-7 better. The germline V gene encodes CDR1 DFQATT and CDR2 SNEGSKA (reference sequence). There are 15 residues in the CDR3. For the CDR3, the DNA is TGCAGTGCTGGGGGGGGCCGACAGGGAACCTACGAGCAGTACTTC. Translated, it gives CSAGGGRQGTYEQYF.

The J gene is TRBJ1-6, the V gene TRBV15; D unresolved. The CDR3 covers 14 residues. Trimming pared 9 bases from V and 7 bases from J, leaving 16 bases between. Germline V gene data show CDR1 as LNHNV and CDR2 as YYDKDF (reference sequence). The CDR3 sequence: CATRPVLRNSPLHF. CDR3 coding DNA: TGTGCCACTAGACCGGTTTTGAGAAATTCACCCCTCCACTTT.

CDR3 in DNA: TGTGCCAGCAGCCAAGCCCTAACACGGGACTACGAGCAGTACTTC. Encoded protein: CASSQALTRDYEQYF. The chain has TRBV14 and TRBJ2-5; tentatively, D is TRBD2 (5 bases). The J call could be wrong; TRBJ2-7 is a better fit for the DNA end. The CDR3 has 15 residues. In germline, CDR1 is SGHDN, CDR2 FVKESK.

This clonotype has a handful of counts. The V call is TRBV10-3, the J call TRBJ2-5, with D maybe TRBD2 (7 bases). CDR1 ENHRY and CDR2 SYGVKD come from the germline V gene. The CDR3 is 15 amino acids. Trimming removed 2 bases at V and 5 bases at J, with 15 bases between. CDR3 loop: CAISEPSGGGETQYF. CDR3 coding DNA: TGTGCCATCAGTGAGCCTTCGGGGGGCGGGGAGACCCAGTACTTC.

V and J are TRBV6-5 and TRBJ2-1; the match to TRBD1 covers 10 bases. V trimming: 6 bases; J trimming: 6 bases; junction bases outside the gene matches: 8. The germline V gene has CDR1 MNHEY and CDR2 SVGAGI. This CDR3 has 15 amino acids. The CDR3 spells CASRLRDRGLNEQFF. The CDR3 DNA is TGTGCCAGCAGACTAAGGGACAGGGGCCTCAATGAGCAGTTCTTC.

The rearrangement uses TRBV3-1 and TRBJ1-2; maybe TRBD1 (6 bases). Germline V gene data show CDR1 as LGHDT and CDR2 as YNNKEL (reference sequence). Trimming stripped 5 bases from V and 0 bases from J, with 13 bases between. CDR3 length equals 15 residues. For the CDR3, the DNA is TGTGCCAGCAGCTCAAGGGGGATAGCTAACTATGGCTACACCTTC. It encodes CASSSRGIANYGYTF. The whole variable domain, remainder taken from reference TRBV3-1 and TRBJ1-2, is DTAVSQTPKYLVTQMGNDKSIKCEQNLGHDTMYWYKQDSKKFLKIMFSYNNKELIINETVPNRFSPKSPDKAHLNLHINSLELGDSAVYFCASSSRGIANYGYTFGSGTRLTVV.

V gene TRBV11-3 combines with J gene TRBJ1-5, with D possibly matching TRBD1 (6 bases). The CDR3 totals 15 residues. Germline lookup yields CDR1 SGHNT and CDR2 YENEEA. V gave up 4 bases and J gave up 3 bases, with 13 bases separating them. The CDR3: CASSSEGGTNQPQHF. As DNA, the CDR3 is TGTGCCAGCAGCTCGGAGGGGGGGACCAATCAGCCCCAGCATTTT.

This clonotype was counted only a few times. The rearrangement uses TRBV4-3 and TRBJ1-2, with a possible D match to TRBD1 (6 bases). The CDR3 has 16 residues. CDR1 and CDR2 from the germline V gene are LGHNA and YSLEER. Trimming pared 0 bases from V and 2 bases from J, leaving 13 bases between. The CDR3 nucleotides read TGCGCCAGCAGCCAAGATTTCCCAGGGACAAACTATGGCTACACCTTC. This gives the protein CASSQDFPGTNYGYTF.

This rearrangement joins TRBV3-1 to TRBJ1-1; D is uncertain. Germline CDR1 is LGHDT and CDR2 is YNNKEL (reference sequence). Trimming pared 1 base from V and 1 base from J, leaving 10 bases between. The CDR3 totals 15 residues. This CDR3 reads CASSQAHKGNTEAFF. The CDR3, as DNA: TGTGCCAGCAGCCAAGCACATAAGGGGAACACTGAAGCTTTCTTT.